This TCR beta chain was captured by sequencing in a study of shared clonotypes between healthy human individuals. Regarding this clone: The antigen is not known.

Profiling relied on immunoSEQ multiplex PCR, and the TCRdb table lists in-frame clones only, not all of them. The sample shows over a million clones, roughly 96% of them seen only once. Losses at the gene ends were 5 bases for V and 16 bases for J; bases not matched to a gene: 5. Germline V lookup: CDR1 DFQATT, CDR2 SNEGSKA (reference sequence). The CDR3 is 11 amino acids. Study-wide results and limits: Only a few donors were included, so the genetic and exposure-history diversity represented was limited.

Source material: naive CD4+ T cells sorted from blood. Subset noted: CD45RA+ positively selected. This receptor was obtained from a man aged 25-40 years in good health. The rearrangement links TRBV20-1 to TRBJ2-2, with 12 positions matching TRBD1. CDR3 amino acids: CSAGDRGRRFF. DNA of the CDR3: TGCAGTGCTGGGGACAGGGGGCGCCGGTTTTTT.